This TCR beta chain was retrieved from a study of technical replicates of blood from several donors. CDR1 and CDR2 (germline): SNHLY, FYNNEI. The CDR3 totals 14 residues. After removal of 4 bases from V and 2 bases from J, the junction contained 3 bases not matched to a gene. Produced via immunoSEQ multiplex PCR; TCRdb's table is partial and in-frame only. Of about 12,000 clones detected, roughly 95% appear once; the ten largest clones hold roughly 6.3%. Sequenced material: PBMCs. This sequence was found in a human donor in good health. V gene TRBV2 combines with J gene TRBJ2-7, with 9 nucleotides matching TRBD1. The CDR3 DNA reads as TGTGCCAGCAGTGTGGACAGGGGAGCCTACGAGCAGTACTTC. It yields the protein CASSVDRGAYEQYF.